This T cell receptor (beta chain) was profiled in a study of post-analysis software for immune sequencing data. Study background: Included courses were relapsing-remitting and secondary progressive multiple sclerosis; progressive-relapsing multiple sclerosis was also included. General study findings and limits: F-measure co-clustering was strong for batch-matched samples. TRBV5-6, TRBV5-1 and TRBV20-1 belonged to a set of roughly 5 TRBV segments that were more frequent in patients than controls. Comparison with controls showed significantly lower normalized Chao1 diversity in multiple sclerosis patients.

In the case of this clonotype: Its antigen is unidentified.

CDR1 and CDR2 from the germline V gene are MNHNY and SVGAGI (reference sequence). The CDR3 has 13 residues. V lost 2 bases to trimming and J lost 3 bases, with 7 bases between them. The authors incorporated unique molecular identifiers into the TCR beta cDNA libraries. The yield from around 1 to 10 million T cells was some 500,000 cDNA molecules in total. TCRdb redid the calling of the PCR reads with MiXCR, one entry per CDR3 protein. Here the sample spans some 690,000 distinct CDR3 sequences, over 45% being singletons. The chain carries TRBV6-6 and TRBJ1-2, with a weak D call TRBD1 (5 bases). The TCR was taken from a girl under 10 years old with multiple sclerosis. The sequenced sample consisted of blood. The CDR3 loop reads CASSYLGDYGYTF. DNA of the CDR3: TGTGCCAGCAGTTACCTGGGGGACTATGGCTACACCTTC.